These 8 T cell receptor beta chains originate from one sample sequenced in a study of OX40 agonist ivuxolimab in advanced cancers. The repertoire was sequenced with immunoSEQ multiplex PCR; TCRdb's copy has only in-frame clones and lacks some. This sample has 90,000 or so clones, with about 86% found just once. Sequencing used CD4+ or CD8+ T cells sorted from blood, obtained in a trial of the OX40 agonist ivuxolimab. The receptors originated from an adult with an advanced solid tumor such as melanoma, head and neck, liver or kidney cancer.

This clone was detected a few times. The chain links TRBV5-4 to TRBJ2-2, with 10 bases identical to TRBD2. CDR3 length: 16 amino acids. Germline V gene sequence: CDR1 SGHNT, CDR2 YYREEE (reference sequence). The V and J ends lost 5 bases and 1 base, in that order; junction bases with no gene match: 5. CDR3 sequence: CASRAGLAQNTGELFF. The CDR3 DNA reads TGTGCCAGCAGGGCGGGACTAGCGCAGAACACCGGGGAGCTGTTTTTT.

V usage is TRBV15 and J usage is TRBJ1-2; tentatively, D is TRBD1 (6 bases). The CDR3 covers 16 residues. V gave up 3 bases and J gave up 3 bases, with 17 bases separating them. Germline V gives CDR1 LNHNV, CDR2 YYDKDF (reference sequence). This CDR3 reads CATSSSFRGMDYGYTF. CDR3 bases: TGTGCCACCAGCAGTTCCTTCAGGGGAATGGACTATGGCTACACCTTC.

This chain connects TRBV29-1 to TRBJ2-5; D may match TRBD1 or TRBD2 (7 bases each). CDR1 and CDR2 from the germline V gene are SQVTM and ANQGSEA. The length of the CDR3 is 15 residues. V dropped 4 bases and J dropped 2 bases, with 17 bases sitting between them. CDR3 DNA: TGCAGCGTTGGAGGAGGCAGGGGGGGACAAGAGACCCAGTACTTC. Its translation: CSVGGGRGGQETQYF.

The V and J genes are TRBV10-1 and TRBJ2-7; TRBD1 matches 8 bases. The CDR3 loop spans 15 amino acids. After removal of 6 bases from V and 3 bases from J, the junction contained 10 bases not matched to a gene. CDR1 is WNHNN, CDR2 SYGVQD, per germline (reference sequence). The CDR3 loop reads CASRAGTGPFYEQYF. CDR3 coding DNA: TGCGCCAGCAGGGCAGGGACAGGACCTTTCTACGAGCAGTACTTC.

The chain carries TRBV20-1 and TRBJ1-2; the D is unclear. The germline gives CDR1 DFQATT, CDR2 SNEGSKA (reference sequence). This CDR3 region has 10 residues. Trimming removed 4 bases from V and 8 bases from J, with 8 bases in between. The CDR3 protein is CSAKDGGYTF. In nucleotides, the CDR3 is TGCAGTGCTAAGGACGGCGGCTACACCTTC.

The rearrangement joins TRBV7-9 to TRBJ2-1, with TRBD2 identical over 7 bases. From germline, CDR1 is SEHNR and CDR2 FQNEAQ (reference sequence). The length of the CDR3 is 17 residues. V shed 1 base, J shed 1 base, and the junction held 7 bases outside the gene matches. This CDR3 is CASSLGRRERSYNEQFF. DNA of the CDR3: TGTGCCAGCAGCTTAGGTCGGCGGGAGAGATCCTACAATGAGCAGTTCTTC.

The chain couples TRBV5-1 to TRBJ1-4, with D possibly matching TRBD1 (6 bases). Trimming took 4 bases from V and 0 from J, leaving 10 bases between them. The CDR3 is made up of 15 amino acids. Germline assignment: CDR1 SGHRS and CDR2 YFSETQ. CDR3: CASSQQGATNEKLFF. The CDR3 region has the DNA TGCGCCAGCAGCCAACAGGGTGCAACTAATGAAAAACTGTTTTTT.

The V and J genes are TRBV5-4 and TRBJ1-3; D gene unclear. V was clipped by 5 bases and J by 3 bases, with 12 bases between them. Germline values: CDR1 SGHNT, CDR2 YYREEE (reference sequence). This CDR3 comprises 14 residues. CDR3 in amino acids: CASRDPKGGNTIYF. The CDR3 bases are TGTGCCAGCAGAGATCCAAAGGGTGGAAACACCATATATTTT.